Sequencing of this T cell receptor beta chain was carried out in a study of blood T cell repertoires in COVID-19. The CDR3 spans 16 residues. Deletions cut 2 bases from V and 0 bases from J, with 13 bases between. Germline V gene data show CDR1 as SNHLY and CDR2 as FYNNEI. Clones were sequenced by immunoSEQ multiplex PCR, and TCRdb holds only the in-frame ones, with some missing. The sample has fewer than 200,000 clones, roughly 80% seen once. Input material: peripheral blood. The chain couples TRBV2 to TRBJ1-2; perhaps TRBD1 as D (6 bases). This receptor was taken from a woman between 35 and 50 years old with COVID-19, enrolled during active disease. In DNA, the CDR3 is TGTGCCAGCAGTGAACAGGGGCTTAACGCTAACTATGGCTACACCTTC. Protein sequence: CASSEQGLNANYGYTF.